Following are 10 T cell receptor beta chains from one sample sequenced in a study of a mutant IDH1 vaccine in newly diagnosed glioma. This sample's time point: week 11, during vaccination. What each vaccine dose contained was 300 ug of mutant IDH1 20-mer peptide, accompanied by topical imiquimod. Profiled with immunoSEQ multiplex PCR; TCRdb holds only in-frame clones, not every one. The table shows roughly 62,000 clones, with about 89% occurring only once. No antigen has been identified for these receptors. Sequenced material: PBMCs, taken from a glioma patient whose treatment included an IDH1 peptide vaccine. These receptors came from a middle-aged man with glioma.

The genes are TRBV6-5 and TRBJ2-5; TRBD2 might be the D (7 bases). Germline CDR1 reads MNHEY; CDR2 reads SVGAGI. The CDR3 covers 16 residues. Trimming removed 0 bases at V and 5 bases at J, with 16 bases between. This CDR3 reads CASSYSGGGGLETQYF. The CDR3 nucleotides read TGTGCCAGCAGTTACTCCGGTGGGGGGGGGCTTGAGACCCAGTACTTC.

The rearrangement uses TRBV10-3 and TRBJ1-2; TRBD1 is a possible D gene (6 bases). Germline CDR1 ENHRY, CDR2 SYGVKD. This CDR3 has 12 amino acids. V was clipped by 4 bases and J by 4 bases, with 7 bases between them. CDR3 amino acids: CAISVDSYGYTF. CDR3 coding DNA: TGTGCCATCAGTGTGGACAGCTATGGCTACACCTTC.

The rearrangement links TRBV19 to TRBJ1-5; D is ambiguous. The V and J ends lost 0 bases and 6 bases respectively, with 6 bases between them. Germline V gives CDR1 LNHDA, CDR2 SQIVND (reference sequence). This CDR3 spans 13 amino acids. The CDR3 is CASSIEGIQPQHF. The CDR3 nucleotides are TGTGCCAGTAGTATAGAAGGGATTCAGCCCCAGCATTTT.

CDR3 nucleotide sequence: TGTGCCAGCAGTTTCAGCCGGACAGGGGAATACTATGGCTACACCTTC. This codes for CASSFSRTGEYYGYTF. The J gene is TRBJ1-2, the V gene TRBV27; 9 nucleotides line up with TRBD1. CDR1 MNHEY and CDR2 SMNVEV come from the germline V gene (reference sequence). Trimming removed 3 bases from V and 3 bases from J; junction bases left unmatched: 8. The CDR3 has 16 residues.

The rearrangement links TRBV28 to TRBJ1-3; D remains unclear. CDR1 is MDHEN and CDR2 is SYDVKM in the germline V gene. The CDR3 has 12 amino acids. V gave up 6 bases and J gave up 8 bases, with 11 bases separating them. The DNA for the CDR3 is TGTGCCAGCAGCTACTTGAGGGACACCATATATTTT. Amino acid sequence: CASSYLRDTIYF.

This rearrangement joins TRBV6-1 to TRBJ2-3; 13 bases line up with TRBD2. V was clipped by 11 bases and J by 3 bases; unmatched bases: 5. This CDR3 contains 14 residues. Germline CDR1 MNHNS, CDR2 SASEGT. The CDR3 region is CAGRTSGGTDTQYF. As DNA, the CDR3 is TGTGCCGGTCGGACTAGCGGGGGTACAGATACGCAGTATTTT.

The chain couples TRBV15 to TRBJ1-2; D remains ambiguous. V gave up 0 bases and J gave up 5 bases, with 16 bases separating them. The germline CDR1 and CDR2 sequences are LNHNV and YYDKDF (reference sequence). The CDR3 length is 16 residues. Written as DNA, the CDR3 is TGTGCCACCAGCAGAGATGGTTCTCTCTCCTTTTATGGCTACACCTTC. It specifies CATSRDGSLSFYGYTF.

The chain is built from TRBV6-1 and TRBJ2-1, with D perhaps TRBD1 or TRBD2 (6 bases each). The CDR3 totals 13 residues. CDR1 and CDR2 (germline): MNHNS, SASEGT. V was trimmed by 2 bases and J by 9 bases, leaving 11 bases between them. This CDR3 is CASSEMGGIEQFF. Here the CDR3 DNA reads TGTGCCAGCAGTGAAATGGGGGGCATTGAGCAGTTCTTC.

The chain is built from TRBV18 and TRBJ1-5, with TRBD1 matching over 8 bases. The CDR3 totals 13 residues. The germline CDR1 and CDR2 sequences are KGHSH and LQKENI. V trimming: 3 bases; J trimming: 6 bases; junction bases outside the gene matches: 1. The CDR3 region is CASSPDRAQPQHF. In DNA form, the CDR3 reads TGTGCCAGCTCACCGGACAGGGCTCAGCCCCAGCATTTT.

The chain links TRBV5-6 to TRBJ2-3; 12 bases align to TRBD2. V trimming: 3 bases; J trimming: 1 base; junction bases outside the gene matches: 3. In germline, CDR1 is SGHDT, CDR2 YYEEEE. The length of the CDR3 is 16 residues. The CDR3 DNA reads TGTGCCAGCAGCTCGCGGACTAGCGGGGGCACAGATACGCAGTATTTT. The encoded protein is CASSSRTSGGTDTQYF. Variable domain in full (rest from reference TRBV5-6 and TRBJ2-3): DAGVTQSPTHLIKTRGQQVTLRCSPKSGHDTVSWYQQALGQGPQFIFQYYEEEERQRGNFPDRFSGHQFPNYSSELNVNALLLGDSALYLCASSSRTSGGTDTQYFGPGTRLTVL.